This T cell receptor beta chain derives from a study of blood T cells in healthy people across ages. The CDR3 loop spans 12 amino acids. V was clipped by 0 bases and J by 13 bases, with 10 bases between them. The germline gives CDR1 LNHNV, CDR2 YYDKDF (reference sequence). Primers used in a second PCR of roughly 7 to 12 cycles were a sample-barcoded 5' primer and a J-beta primer mix. One entry per CDR3 protein results from TCRdb running MiXCR on the 5' RACE reads. Of 1.5 million to 2 million distinct CDR3 sequences in the sample, 28% were seen once. The table lists this clonotype with a few counts. A much larger clone differs from this one at a single base, so this may be a read error.

The source is a woman in her 30s in good health. The genes are TRBV15 and TRBJ2-4; the D gene is possibly TRBD2 (5 bases). Material: blood. For the CDR3, the DNA is TGTGCCACCAGCAGAGATTCGGGCGGGCAGTACTTC. The encoded protein is CATSRDSGGQYF.